This T cell receptor (beta chain) was retrieved from a study of T cell responses to AZD1222 COVID-19 vaccine. Whole-study findings and limits: A mostly white British donor set with more females was recruited, and clonal diversity was possibly underestimated. When two AZD1222 doses had been given, Spike-specific TCR breadth and depth rose. The study sampled repertoires only after the peak T cell response.

Assay used: immunoSEQ multiplex PCR; TCRdb lists only in-frame clones, some missing. This sample carries 100,000 or so clones, roughly 90% of them seen once, and the ten largest clones take 0.95% to 1.5%. The CDR3 covers 15 residues. The V gene end was trimmed by 2 bases and the J gene end by 4 bases; junction bases not matched to a gene: 6. Germline V gene data show CDR1 as MDHEN and CDR2 as SYDVKM. On this clone: As yet, its antigen is unknown.

This specimen consisted of peripheral blood, obtained on day 0 of AZD1222 vaccination. The chain carries TRBV28 and TRBJ2-7; 9 nucleotides line up with TRBD1. The TCR sequence derives from an adult in good health. DNA for the CDR3: TGTGCCAGCAGTTTAGAGGACAGGGGATGGTACGAGCAGTACTTC. Its protein is CASSLEDRGWYEQYF.